This entry describes one T cell receptor beta chain. This entry belongs to a study of T cells in localized non-small cell lung cancer. Only in-frame clones appear in the TCRdb table, and some are missing; sequencing was by immunoSEQ multiplex PCR. The sample has 45,000 or so clones, about 76% seen once. The CDR3 is 18 residues long. Germline CDR1 is LNHDA and CDR2 is SQIVND (reference sequence). The ends lost 5 bases at V and 2 bases at J; junction bases unmatched: 15. This receptor was identified in a man between 40 and 70 years old with stage III lung adenocarcinoma. This material consisted of peripheral blood mononuclear cells, taken before any cancer treatment. The rearrangement links TRBV19 to TRBJ2-1, with 7 bases matching TRBD1. CDR3 amino acids: CASSGGRGNSYTYNEQFF. CDR3 DNA: TGTGCCAGTAGTGGGGGCAGGGGGAATTCCTATACCTACAATGAGCAGTTCTTC.